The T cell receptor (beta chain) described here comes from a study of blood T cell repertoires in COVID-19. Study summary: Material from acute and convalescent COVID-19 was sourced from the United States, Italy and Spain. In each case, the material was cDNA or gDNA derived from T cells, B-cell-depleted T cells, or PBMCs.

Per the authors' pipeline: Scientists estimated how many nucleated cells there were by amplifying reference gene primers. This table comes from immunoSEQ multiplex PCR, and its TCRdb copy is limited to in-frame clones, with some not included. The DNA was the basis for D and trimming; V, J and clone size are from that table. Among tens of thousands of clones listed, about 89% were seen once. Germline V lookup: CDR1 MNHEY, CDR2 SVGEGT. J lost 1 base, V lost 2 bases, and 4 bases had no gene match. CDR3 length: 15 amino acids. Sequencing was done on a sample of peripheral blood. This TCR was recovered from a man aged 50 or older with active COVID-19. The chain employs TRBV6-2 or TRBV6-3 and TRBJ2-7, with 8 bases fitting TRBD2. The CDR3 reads CASSYRTSGSYEQYF. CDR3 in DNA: TGTGCCAGCAGTTACAGAACTAGCGGATCCTACGAGCAGTACTTC.